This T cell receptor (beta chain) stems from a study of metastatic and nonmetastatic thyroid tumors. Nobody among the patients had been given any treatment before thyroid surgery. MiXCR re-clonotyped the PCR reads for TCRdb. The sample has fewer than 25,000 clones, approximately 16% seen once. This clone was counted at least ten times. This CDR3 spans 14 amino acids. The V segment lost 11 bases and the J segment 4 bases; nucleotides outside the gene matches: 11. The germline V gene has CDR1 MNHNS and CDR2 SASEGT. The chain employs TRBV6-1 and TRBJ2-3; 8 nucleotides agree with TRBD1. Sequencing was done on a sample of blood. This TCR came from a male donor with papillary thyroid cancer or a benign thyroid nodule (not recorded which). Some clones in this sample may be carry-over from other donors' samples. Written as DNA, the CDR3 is TGTGCCGGGGGGACAGGCCGGGGAGCAGATACGCAGTATTTT. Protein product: CAGGTGRGADTQYF.